These 15 T cell receptor beta chains originate from one sample sequenced in a study of blood T cells in healthy people across ages. Sample-barcoded 5' priming and a J-beta primer mix drove a second PCR of roughly 7 to 11 cycles. TCRdb reanalysed the 5' RACE reads using MiXCR and keeps one entry per CDR3 protein. Here the sample spans 850,000 or so distinct CDR3 sequences, around 26% being singletons. Material: blood. These receptors were taken from a woman aged 80 or over in good health.

V is TRBV30 and J is TRBJ1-6; D is unresolved. Germline CDR1 and CDR2: GTSNPN and SVGIG (reference sequence). Trimming took 8 bases from V and 0 from J, leaving 14 bases between them. The CDR3 runs to 15 residues. CDR3 DNA: TGTGCCACGATGCCGGGGAACTCCTATAATTCACCCCTCCACTTT. As protein: CATMPGNSYNSPLHF. Using reference TRBV30 and TRBJ1-6 for the parts outside the CDR3, the full variable domain is SQTIHQWPATLVQPVGSPLSLECTVEGTSNPNLYWYRQAAGRGLQLLFYSVGIGQISSEVPQNLSASRPQDRQFILSSKKLLLSDSGFYLCATMPGNSYNSPLHFGNGTRLTVT.

This clonotype was observed many times. The chain joins TRBV5-6 to TRBJ1-2; D is perhaps TRBD1 (6 bases). V shed 1 base and J shed 3 bases, with 10 bases lying between them. The CDR3 contains 14 residues. Germline V gives CDR1 SGHDT, CDR2 YYEEEE. The CDR3 reads CASSLQGRYYGYTF. In DNA form, the CDR3 reads TGTGCCAGCAGCTTGCAGGGGCGATACTATGGCTACACCTTC. Filled out from reference TRBV5-6 and TRBJ1-2, the complete variable domain reads DAGVTQSPTHLIKTRGQQVTLRCSPKSGHDTVSWYQQALGQGPQFIFQYYEEEERQRGNFPDRFSGHQFPNYSSELNVNALLLGDSALYLCASSLQGRYYGYTFGSGTRLTVV.

This sequence joins TRBV28 and TRBJ1-1; tentative D call: TRBD1 (6 bases). The CDR3 is 15 amino acids. The V end lost 6 bases, the J end lost 0 bases, and 14 bases lay between the germline ends. The germline V gene encodes CDR1 MDHEN and CDR2 SYDVKM. The CDR3 is CASSPSQGVNTEAFF. The CDR3 DNA reads TGTGCCAGCAGCCCTTCACAGGGCGTGAACACTGAAGCTTTCTTT.

This clonotype has a count of ten or more. V and J are TRBV18 and TRBJ2-7; D call uncertain. In germline, CDR1 is KGHSH, CDR2 LQKENI. Trimming shortened V by 3 bases and J by 3 bases, and 9 bases separated the two germline ends. CDR3 length: 13 amino acids. DNA of the CDR3: TGTGCCAGCTCACCGAAAGTGGGCTACGAGCAGTACTTC. Translation gives CASSPKVGYEQYF.

The chain joins TRBV12-3 or TRBV12-4 to TRBJ2-1; D possibly corresponds to TRBD2 (6 bases). V was cut by 6 bases and J by 6 bases, with 12 bases left in between. The CDR3 spans 13 residues. The CDR3 spells CASSWTTPNEQFF. Written as DNA, the CDR3 is TGTGCCAGCAGCTGGACTACCCCCAATGAGCAGTTCTTC.

The chain recombines TRBV5-1 with TRBJ2-1, with D possibly TRBD2 on 5 matching bases. There are 16 residues in the CDR3. CDR1 and CDR2 from the germline V gene are SGHRS and YFSETQ. V lost 0 bases and J 7 bases, leaving 17 bases between the germline ends. CDR3 DNA: TGCGCCAGCAGCTTGGATCCGGGATCCCAACTTAATGAGCAGTTCTTC. Protein sequence: CASSLDPGSQLNEQFF.

This clonotype was counted between two and nine times. A much larger clone sits a single nucleotide away, making a read error possible. The gene calls are TRBV7-2 and TRBJ2-5, with TRBD1 matching over 7 bases. The closer fit of TRBJ2-1 to the DNA end suggests the J call may be wrong. CDR3 length: 14 amino acids. Looked up from germline, CDR1 is SGHTA and CDR2 is FQGNSA. In nucleotides, the CDR3 is TGTGCCAGCAGCCCCGACAGGGTCCAAGAGACCCAGTTCTTC. It translates to CASSPDRVQETQFF.

This clonotype was found many times. This sequence joins TRBV4-3 and TRBJ2-5; D remains ambiguous. Trimming stripped 0 bases from V and 1 base from J, with 12 bases between. The CDR3 covers 16 residues. Germline V gene sequence: CDR1 LGHNA, CDR2 YSLEER. The chain's CDR3 is CASSQDYLQFQETQYF. In DNA form, the CDR3 reads TGCGCCAGCAGCCAAGATTACCTACAGTTCCAAGAGACCCAGTACTTC.

The chain recombines TRBV20-1 with TRBJ2-3, with D perhaps TRBD2 (8 bases). The germline V gene encodes CDR1 DFQATT and CDR2 SNEGSKA (reference sequence). V lost 6 bases to trimming and J lost 2 bases, with 18 bases between them. The CDR3 extends over 15 amino acids. CDR3 region: CSAKGASGFTDTQYF. The CDR3 coding sequence is TGCAGTGCCAAGGGGGCTAGCGGGTTCACAGATACGCAGTATTTT.

This clonotype was picked up many times. The chain carries TRBV3-1 and TRBJ2-2; D gene unclear. There are 13 residues in the CDR3. Germline CDR1 is LGHDT and CDR2 is YNNKEL (reference sequence). Trimming left V 7 bases short and J 1 base short, with 7 bases between. As DNA, the CDR3 is TGTGCCAGCAAGGTGGGGAACACCGGGGAGCTGTTTTTT. Translation gives CASKVGNTGELFF.

This clonotype was seen repeatedly, ten times or more. The chain is built from TRBV2 and TRBJ2-3; D is unclear. Trimming took off 6 bases at V and 0 bases at J, with 13 bases between the two ends. The germline V gene encodes CDR1 SNHLY and CDR2 FYNNEI. The CDR3 covers 15 residues. The CDR3 bases are TGTGCCAGCAGGGCAGGCGTTGCTAGCACAGATACGCAGTATTTT. Protein sequence: CASRAGVASTDTQYF.

Comment on this clonotype: A single base separates this from a much larger clone, so it may be a read error. The chain combines TRBV5-1 with TRBJ2-7; perhaps TRBD2 as D (6 bases). Trimming shortened V by 7 bases and J by 3 bases, and 20 bases separated the two germline ends. CDR1 is SGHRS and CDR2 is YFSETQ in the germline V gene. The CDR3 spans 15 residues. The CDR3 bases are TGCGCCAGCGGCGGATTGGATGGAGGGAACTACGAGCAGTACTTC. Its protein is CASGGLDGGNYEQYF.

The chain combines TRBV2 with TRBJ2-5, with D unresolved. Looked up from germline, CDR1 is SNHLY and CDR2 is FYNNEI. Trimming removed 6 bases at V and 2 bases at J, with 10 bases between. CDR3 length equals 13 residues. DNA of the CDR3: TGTGCCAGCAGCTCGGTTGGGCAAGAGACCCAGTACTTC. It yields the protein CASSSVGQETQYF.

This clonotype was counted between two and nine times. This may be a read error, as it is one base from a much larger clone. CDR3 loop: CASSVQQGIRHEQYF. CDR3 DNA: TGTGCCAGCAGCGTCCAACAGGGGATACGGCATGAGCAGTACTTC. The chain joins TRBV7-2 to TRBJ2-7; 7 nucleotides align to TRBD1. Trimming took 5 bases from V and 7 from J; bases not matched to a gene: 14. The CDR3 is 15 residues long. Germline V lookup: CDR1 SGHTA, CDR2 FQGNSA. Variable domain in full (rest from reference TRBV7-2 and TRBJ2-7): GAGVSQSPSNKVTEKGKDVELRCDPISGHTALYWYRQSLGQGLEFLIYFQGNSAPDKSGLPSDRFSAERTGGSVSTLTIQRTQQEDSAVYLCASSVQQGIRHEQYFGPGTRLTVT.

This clonotype was detected only a few times. The gene calls are TRBV20-1 and TRBJ2-5, with 8 bases fitting TRBD1. The DNA end lines up better with TRBJ2-7; the J call may be wrong. The CDR3 sequence is 15 residues long. The V gene's germline CDR1 is DFQATT and CDR2 SNEGSKA (reference sequence). The CDR3 region has the DNA TGCAGTGCTAGCGCCGGGGCAGGGGGCACCGGCGAGCAGTACTTC. Its protein product is CSASAGAGGTGEQYF.